This TCR beta chain was documented in a study of blood T cell repertoires in COVID-19. Study-wide context: The United States, Italy and Spain supplied acute and convalescent COVID-19 samples. Nucleic acid was either cDNA or gDNA, and it came from T cells, B-cell-depleted T cells, or PBMCs.

Germline CDR1 SGHAT, CDR2 FQNNGV. The J segment lost 7 bases and the V segment lost 1 base, leaving 3 bases of the junction unmatched. CDR3 length: 14 amino acids. In the original workflow: Quantification of nucleated cells was approximated via reference gene primer amplification. Clones were sequenced by immunoSEQ multiplex PCR, and TCRdb holds only the in-frame ones, with some missing. That table furnishes V, J and clone size, whereas the DNA furnished D and trimming. The data hold 120,000 to 150,000 clones, with over 80% observed a single time. Material: peripheral blood. The TCR was taken from a man older than 75 with acute or convalescent COVID-19. This chain uses TRBV11-2 with TRBJ2-1; 8 nucleotides align to TRBD1. The CDR3 reads CASSLGNRGNEQFF. The CDR3 region has the DNA TGTGCCAGCAGCTTAGGCAACAGGGGGAATGAGCAGTTCTTC.